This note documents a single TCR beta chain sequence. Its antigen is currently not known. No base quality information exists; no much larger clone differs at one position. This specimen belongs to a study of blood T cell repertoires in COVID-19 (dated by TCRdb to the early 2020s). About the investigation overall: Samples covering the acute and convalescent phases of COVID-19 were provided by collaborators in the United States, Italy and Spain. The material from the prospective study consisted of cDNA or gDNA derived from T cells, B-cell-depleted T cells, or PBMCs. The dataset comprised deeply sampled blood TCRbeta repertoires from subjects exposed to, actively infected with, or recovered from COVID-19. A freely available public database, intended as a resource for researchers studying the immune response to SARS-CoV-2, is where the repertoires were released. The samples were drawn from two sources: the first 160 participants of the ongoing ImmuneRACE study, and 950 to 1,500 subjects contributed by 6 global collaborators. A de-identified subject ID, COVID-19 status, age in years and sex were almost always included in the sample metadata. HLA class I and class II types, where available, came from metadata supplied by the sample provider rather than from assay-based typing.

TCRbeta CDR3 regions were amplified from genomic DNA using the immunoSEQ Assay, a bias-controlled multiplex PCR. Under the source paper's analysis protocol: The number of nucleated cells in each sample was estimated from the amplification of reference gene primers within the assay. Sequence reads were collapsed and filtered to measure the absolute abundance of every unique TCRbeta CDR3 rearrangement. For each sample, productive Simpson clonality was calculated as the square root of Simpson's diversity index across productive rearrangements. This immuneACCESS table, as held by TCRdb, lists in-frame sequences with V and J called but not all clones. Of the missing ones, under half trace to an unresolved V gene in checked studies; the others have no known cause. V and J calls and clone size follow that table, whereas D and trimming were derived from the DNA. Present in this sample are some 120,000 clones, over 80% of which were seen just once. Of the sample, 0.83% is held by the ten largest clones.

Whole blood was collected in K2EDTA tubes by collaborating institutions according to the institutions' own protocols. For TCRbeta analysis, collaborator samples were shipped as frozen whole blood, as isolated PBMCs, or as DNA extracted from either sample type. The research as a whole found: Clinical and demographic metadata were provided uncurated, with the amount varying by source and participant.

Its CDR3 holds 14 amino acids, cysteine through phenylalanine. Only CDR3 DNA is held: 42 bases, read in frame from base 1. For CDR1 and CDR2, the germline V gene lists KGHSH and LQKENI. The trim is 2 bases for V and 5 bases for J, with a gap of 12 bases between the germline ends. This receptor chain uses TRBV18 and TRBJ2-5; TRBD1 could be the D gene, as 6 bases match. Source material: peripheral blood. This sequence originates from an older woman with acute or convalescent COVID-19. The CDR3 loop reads CASSPEGVWETQYF. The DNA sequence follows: TGTGCCAGCTCACCAGAGGGGGTATGGGAGACCCAGTACTTC.